This T cell receptor (beta chain) was observed in a study of CD8+ T cells in alopecia areata. Sequencing relied on a cDNA template that was reverse transcribed from extracted RNA. Repertoires were generated with immunoSEQ multiplex PCR, while TCRdb's copy carries only in-frame clones and drops some. The sample shows 190,000 or so clones, around three fifths of them seen only once. General study findings and limits: Clonality in lesional scalp, especially alopecia totalis/universalis, exceeded that of normal scalp.

Turning to this clone: Its antigen is unidentified.

Treatment noted: oral pan-JAK inhibitor, 5-10 mg twice daily. Peripheral blood and lesional scalp punch biopsies were taken from alopecia areata patients. The TCR sequence derives from a human donor with alopecia areata. The source was CD8+ T cells sorted from blood, collected at week 24, from a patient treated with tofacitinib.

In DNA form, the CDR3 reads TGTGCCAGCAGCTTAGTTGGATTCGCAGATACGCAGTATTTT. This codes for CASSLVGFADTQYF. The chain recombines TRBV11-2 with TRBJ2-3; D uncertain. Germline CDR1 reads SGHAT; CDR2 reads FQNNGV. CDR3 length equals 14 residues. V gave up 1 base and J gave up 4 bases, with 9 bases separating them.